Listed below are T cell receptor beta chains from one sample, sequenced in a study of blood T cell repertoires in COVID-19. Produced via immunoSEQ multiplex PCR; TCRdb's table is partial and in-frame only. The sample carries a few hundred thousand clones, 88% recorded once. Sequences were obtained from peripheral blood. The receptors originated from a woman in her twenties or thirties who had recovered from COVID-19. The CDR3 runs from the conserved cysteine through the conserved F or W. D genes are given only for firm matches. The size field is filled for only some rows; it gives once, few, many or a size class.

V,J,size,D,DNA,CDR3
TRBV7-2,TRBJ1-2,-,-,TGTGCCAGCAGCTCGGGAGTCCGTTATGGCTACACCTTC,CASSSGVRYGYTF
TRBV2,TRBJ2-6,once,-,TGTGCCAGCACTAGGGTAGGGGTCCCCGGGGCCAACGTCCTGACTTTC,CASTRVGVPGANVLTF
TRBV11-1,TRBJ2-5,-,TRBD2,TGTGCCAGCAGCCGACTAGCGGGGGGAGAGACCCAGTACTTC,CASSRLAGGETQYF
TRBV5-1,TRBJ2-7,-,-,TGCGCCAGCAGCTCCGCCGGGAGCTCCTACGAGCAGTACTTC,CASSSAGSSYEQYF
TRBV4-2,TRBJ2-2,-,-,TGTGCCAGCAGCGTAGCAGACGGGGAGCTGTTTTTT,CASSVADGELFF
TRBV3-1/TRBV3-2,TRBJ2-2,-,-,TGTGCCAGCAGCAGTCTAGCGAACACCGGGGAGCTGTTTTTT,CASSSLANTGELFF
TRBV9,TRBJ2-1,-,-,TGTGCCAGCAGCGCCTCCGGGACTAAGGGGGTAGGTGAGCAGTTCTTC,CASSASGTKGVGEQFF
TRBV7-3,TRBJ2-3,once,-,TGTGCCAGCAGCTTACGTAGCGGCTACACAGATACGCAGTATTTT,CASSLRSGYTDTQYF
TRBV11-2,TRBJ2-7,-,-,TGTGCCAGCAGCTTCCCCGTATCTCCCTACGAGCAGTACTTC,CASSFPVSPYEQYF
TRBV3-1/TRBV3-2,TRBJ1-2,once,TRBD1,TGTGCCAGCAGCCCTGACAGGGGGCATGGCTACACCTTC,CASSPDRGHGYTF
TRBV3-1/TRBV3-2,TRBJ2-5,-,TRBD1,TGTGCCAGCAGCCAAAACAGGGGAGAGACCCAGTACTTC,CASSQNRGETQYF
TRBV7-9,TRBJ2-7,-,-,TGTGCCAGCAGCTTGGGGCCGCTCTCCTACGAGCAGTACTTC,CASSLGPLSYEQYF
TRBV2,TRBJ1-2,-,-,TGTGCCATACGACAGGAGGTTAACTATGGCTACACCTTC,CAIRQEVNYGYTF
TRBV5-1,TRBJ1-3,-,-,TGCGCCAGCAGCTTGAAACGACAGGCTAGCTCTGGAAACACCATATATTTT,CASSLKRQASSGNTIYF
TRBV27,TRBJ1-1,-,-,TGTGCCAGCAGTTTACTAGGGGCATACACTGAAGCTTTCTTT,CASSLLGAYTEAFF
TRBV14,TRBJ2-5,-,TRBD1,TGTGCCAGCAGCCGACAGGGGATCGAGACCCAGTACTTC,CASSRQGIETQYF
TRBV19,TRBJ2-1,-,TRBD2,TGTGCCAGCACCGGGACTAGCGGGGTGAATGAGCAGTTCTTC,CASTGTSGVNEQFF
TRBV24-1,TRBJ1-5,once,-,TGTGCCACCAGTGAGAGGAATCAGCCCCAGCATTTT,CATSERNQPQHF
TRBV27,TRBJ2-5,-,-,TGTGCCAGCAGTTTATTCGGCGGGGCGGAGACCCAGTACTTC,CASSLFGGAETQYF
TRBV7-3,TRBJ1-2,-,TRBD1,TGTGCCAGCAGCCGGGACAGGGGGCAGGATGGCTACACCTTC,CASSRDRGQDGYTF
TRBV15,TRBJ2-2,-,TRBD1,TGTGCCACCAGCAGTCAAACGGGACAGGGGGTTCTCGGGGAGCTGTTTTTT,CATSSQTGQGVLGELFF
TRBV7-2,TRBJ2-1,-,TRBD2,TGTGCCAGCAGCTTAGAACACCGCGGGGGTGAGTATGAGCAGTTCTTC,CASSLEHRGGEYEQFF
TRBV6-6,TRBJ1-6,-,-,TGTGCCAGCACCCTCCAGGGCTTCTATTCACCCCTCCACTTT,CASTLQGFYSPLHF
TRBV5-1,TRBJ2-7,-,TRBD1,TGCGCCAGCAGGGGGACAGTCTCCTACGAGCAGTACTTC,CASRGTVSYEQYF
TRBV7-9,TRBJ2-7,-,-,TGTGCCAGCAGCCTTTACTACGAGCAGTACTTC,CASSLYYEQYF
TRBV29-1,TRBJ1-1,-,-,TGCAGCGTTGCTAGTCGGAGGAACACTGAAGCTTTCTTT,CSVASRRNTEAFF
TRBV5-5,TRBJ1-2,-,-,TGTGCCAGCAGCCCGCAGGGGTATGGCTACACCTTC,CASSPQGYGYTF
TRBV5-1,TRBJ2-5,-,-,TGCGCCAGCAGCATTTTGGGGGGATTCCAAGAGACCCAGTACTTC,CASSILGGFQETQYF
TRBV7-2,TRBJ2-7,-,-,TGTGCCAGCAGCTTAGGGAGGGGCCTCTACGAGCAGTACTTC,CASSLGRGLYEQYF
TRBV7-9,TRBJ2-7,-,TRBD1,TGTGCCAGCAGCACCGGGACAGGGGGATACGAGCAGTACTTC,CASSTGTGGYEQYF
TRBV20-1,TRBJ2-7,-,TRBD1,TGCAGTCCAGGGGGCCGGTGGGGGCAGTACTTC,CSPGGRWGQYF
TRBV27,TRBJ2-1,-,TRBD1,TGTGCCAGCGGAGACACAGGGGCCCACAATGAGCAGTTCTTC,CASGDTGAHNEQFF
TRBV18,TRBJ2-3,-,-,TGTGCCAGCTCACCGGGCCTTAGCACAGATACGCAGTATTTT,CASSPGLSTDTQYF
TRBV7-2,TRBJ2-7,-,TRBD1,TGTGCCAGCAGGGACCTAGGGACAGGCAATTTCTACGAGCAGTACTTC,CASRDLGTGNFYEQYF
TRBV27,TRBJ1-1,-,TRBD1,TGTGCCAGCAGCTTGGGACAGGGAAACACTGAAGCTTTCTTT,CASSLGQGNTEAFF
TRBV23-1,TRBJ2-7,-,-,TGCGCCAGCAGTCGTCGTAGGACATTTACCTACGAGCAGTACTTC,CASSRRRTFTYEQYF
TRBV21-1,TRBJ1-1,-,-,TGTGCCAGCAGCAATAGAGGAACTGAAGCTTTCTTT,CASSNRGTEAFF
TRBV5-1,TRBJ2-3,-,-,TGCGCCAGCAGCCCCGGTCAAAGCACAGATACGCAGTATTTT,CASSPGQSTDTQYF
TRBV5-1,TRBJ1-2,-,-,TGCGCCAGCAGCTTAGCCACCACGGGGAAGACTGCGCAGGATGGCTACACCTTC,CASSLATTGKTAQDGYTF
TRBV10-3,TRBJ2-1,-,TRBD2,TGTGCCATCAGTGGTTCTAGCGGGGGAAGCTCCTACAATGAGCAGTTCTTC,CAISGSSGGSSYNEQFF
TRBV3-1/TRBV3-2,TRBJ1-1,-,-,TGTGCCAGCAGCCAACGGGGGGCGGGTGAAGCTTTCTTT,CASSQRGAGEAFF
TRBV11-3,TRBJ2-7,-,-,TGTGCCAGCAGTGCGACACAGGGCGGCGAGCAGTACTTC,CASSATQGGEQYF
TRBV19,TRBJ1-1,-,-,TGTGCCAGTAGTGCTCAAGACAGGAGCACTGAAGCTTTCTTT,CASSAQDRSTEAFF
TRBV20-1,TRBJ1-1,-,-,TGCAGTGCTAGTTCTTTAAGGGACATTGTCATGAACACTGAAGCTTTCTTT,CSASSLRDIVMNTEAFF
TRBV7-8,TRBJ1-2,-,TRBD1,TGTGCCAGCAGCCCGGACAGGGTAAACTATGGCTACACCTTC,CASSPDRVNYGYTF
TRBV7-8,TRBJ1-4,-,-,TGTGCCAGCAGCTTATCTTTAGGCGGCCAGCTGGAAAAACTGTTTTTT,CASSLSLGGQLEKLFF
TRBV15,TRBJ1-3,-,TRBD1,TGTGCCACCAGCGCAGGGGGAGGTGGAAACACCATATATTTT,CATSAGGGGNTIYF
TRBV5-4,TRBJ2-2,-,TRBD1,TGTGCCAGCAGCGTCCCGGGACAGGGAAGGCCCGGGGAGCTGTTTTTT,CASSVPGQGRPGELFF
TRBV18,TRBJ2-1,-,TRBD2,TGTGCCAGCCGCTATGGGACTAGCGGGGGGGCGGCTGAGCAGTTCTTC,CASRYGTSGGAAEQFF